The 3 T cell receptor beta chains presented below share a single source sample, sequenced in a study of T cells in Graves' hyperthyroidism and ophthalmopathy. Template material for amplifying TCR beta CDR3 regions consisted of RNA transcripts. RT-PCR in the first round (using the HTBI primer set) targeted the TCR CDR3. MiXCR was run by TCRdb on the multiplex PCR reads, yielding one entry per CDR3 protein. Altogether 270,000 or so distinct CDR3 sequences are present, around 15% being singletons, with the ten largest covering more than 30%. Sequenced input: blood. The receptors come from a woman aged 45-60 years with Graves' hyperthyroidism that later progressed to Graves' ophthalmopathy.

Notes on this clonotype: Just one base apart from a much larger clone, this may be a read error. The V and J genes are TRBV15 and TRBJ1-3; D is perhaps TRBD1 (6 bases). Germline V lookup: CDR1 LNHNV, CDR2 YYDKDF (reference sequence). With 0 bases removed from V and 2 bases from J, the gap between germline ends came to 11 bases. The CDR3 is made up of 16 amino acids. The CDR3 DNA reads as TGTGCCACCAGCAGAGAAAGTCCAGGGGCTGGAAACACCATATATTTT. This encodes CATSRESPGAGNTIYF.

In its sample, this clonotype was seen many times. J is TRBJ2-7 and V is TRBV6-2 or TRBV6-3, with 7 bases matching TRBD1. Trimming removed 7 bases from V and 6 bases from J; junction bases left unmatched: 6. CDR3 length: 12 residues. Germline lookup yields CDR1 MNHEY and CDR2 SVGEGT. CDR3 loop: CASMDRPCEQYF. For the CDR3, the DNA is TGTGCCAGCATGGACAGGCCCTGCGAGCAGTACTTC.

This chain links TRBV5-1 with TRBJ2-3; D may be TRBD1 (6 bases). Germline V gene lookup returns CDR1 SGHRS and CDR2 YFSETQ. The V end was cut by 3 bases, the J end by 2 bases, with 10 bases between. The CDR3 totals 14 residues. CDR3 nucleotide sequence: TGCGCCAGCAGCTCTGGACAGAACACAGATACGCAGTATTTT. It translates to CASSSGQNTDTQYF.